This TCR beta chain was recorded in a study of regulatory T cells in long-lasting Graves disease. Study-wide points: Whereas new patients shared 1,000 or so public clonotypes, persistent patients shared more, at 2,741. TCR diversity was lower in persistent Graves' patients than in newly diagnosed ones. Persistent disease showed a preference for TRBV28, TRBJ1-2 and TRBJ2-5.

Both iRepertoire HTBI primers and Arm-PCR of CDR3 regions were used to build the TCR beta libraries. TCRdb reprocessed the multiplex PCR reads with MiXCR, giving one entry per CDR3 protein. The sample holds a few hundred thousand distinct CDR3 sequences, around a quarter seen once. This clonotype was seen more than once but under ten times. Its antigen is undetermined. Per the germline V gene, CDR1 is SGHTA and CDR2 is FQGNSA. V trimming: 5 bases; J trimming: 3 bases; junction bases outside the gene matches: 12. CDR3 length: 16 amino acids. Time point here: persistent/refractory GD, antithyroid drugs over 5 years with positive TRAb. RNA from PBMCs was the source of the TCR library.

The TCR was taken from a female donor with Graves disease. The chain links TRBV7-2 to TRBJ2-5; 7 bases align to TRBD2. The source material was peripheral blood mononuclear cells (PBMCs), sampled when the disease was refractory, from a patient treated with antithyroid drugs. The CDR3 nucleotides are TGTGCCAGCAGCACGAGGGGAGGGCGTCGTGAAGAGACCCAGTACTTC. Translation: CASSTRGGRREETQYF. The whole variable domain, remainder taken from reference TRBV7-2 and TRBJ2-5, is GAGVSQSPSNKVTEKGKDVELRCDPISGHTALYWYRQSLGQGLEFLIYFQGNSAPDKSGLPSDRFSAERTGGSVSTLTIQRTQQEDSAVYLCASSTRGGRREETQYFGPGTRLLVL.